Below, 14 T cell receptor beta chains from the same sample are listed, as sequenced in a study of Ad26.COV2.S vaccination and SARS-CoV-2 variants. The treatment was: around 19 received Ad26.COV2.S at low or high dose, single or two shots; several received placebo; per-sample allocation not given. Sampling was done on day 63 after the first vaccine or placebo injection. Libraries were prepared by immunoSEQ multiplex PCR; TCRdb keeps only in-frame clonotypes and omits some of them. Among approximately 420,000 clones listed, 80% to 90% were seen once. Here the sequenced sample was peripheral blood, taken in a trial of Ad26.COV2.S vaccine versus placebo. The receptors derive from a person between 18 and 59 years old who received the Ad26.COV2.S COVID-19 vaccine or a placebo.

The chain combines TRBV7-2 with TRBJ2-3; 8 nucleotides agree with TRBD2. CDR3 size: 14 residues. The ends lost 5 bases at V and 6 bases at J; junction bases unmatched: 7. Germline CDR1 reads SGHTA; CDR2 reads FQGNSA. In DNA, the CDR3 is TGTGCCAGCAGCCCGGGGGGGCCCTGGGATACGCAGTATTTT. As protein: CASSPGGPWDTQYF.

Written as DNA, the CDR3 is TGTGCCAGCAGCTTAGGTGTCGGACAGGTTTATGGCTACACCTTC. It encodes CASSLGVGQVYGYTF. The chain combines TRBV7-2 with TRBJ1-2; 7 bases agree with TRBD1. Germline V gene sequence: CDR1 SGHTA, CDR2 FQGNSA. This CDR3 has 15 residues. J was trimmed by 5 bases and V by 1 base; bases with no gene match: 7.

Points on this clone: The junction departs from the called germline gene at one end, perhaps through a read error. This chain links TRBV3-1 (or the pseudogene TRBV3-2) with TRBJ2-2; 9 positions agree with TRBD2. Looked up from germline, CDR1 is LGHDT and CDR2 is YNNKEL (reference sequence). This CDR3 is built from 15 residues. CDR3 loop: CARSLGRGGPGELFF. DNA for the CDR3: TGTGCCCGCAGCCTTGGGCGGGGGGGCCCCGGGGAGCTGTTTTTT.

V is TRBV10-1 and J is TRBJ2-4; TRBD1 agrees at 7 bases. The CDR3 length is 12 residues. The J segment lost 9 bases and the V segment lost 2 bases, leaving 1 base of the junction unmatched. Germline values: CDR1 WNHNN, CDR2 SYGVQD (reference sequence). CDR3 region: CASSEAGGIQYF. CDR3 bases: TGCGCCAGCAGTGAGGCAGGGGGCATTCAGTACTTC.

CDR3 region: CASSTPWGLAGPGEQFF. Written as DNA, the CDR3 is TGTGCCAGTAGTACCCCCTGGGGACTAGCGGGGCCAGGTGAGCAGTTCTTC. The chain recombines TRBV19 with TRBJ2-1; 13 positions match TRBD2. The ends lost 4 bases at V and 9 bases at J; junction bases unmatched: 12. Germline V gene data show CDR1 as LNHDA and CDR2 as SQIVND (reference sequence). The CDR3 is 17 amino acids.

V gene TRBV5-4 combines with J gene TRBJ1-2, with D possibly being TRBD1 (6 bases). This CDR3 contains 15 residues. V lost 2 bases and J lost 5, with 16 bases in between. CDR1 SGHNT and CDR2 YYREEE come from the germline V gene (reference sequence). The CDR3 DNA reads TGTGCCAGCAGCTTCGCCCCGCCGGGGGCATATGGCTACACCTTC. This translates into CASSFAPPGAYGYTF.

This clone came up once. The chain recombines TRBV9 with TRBJ1-2, with D possibly TRBD1 on 5 matching bases. V gave up 3 bases and J gave up 1 base, with 13 bases separating them. CDR3 size: 15 residues. Per germline, CDR1 SGDLS and CDR2 YYNGEE. CDR3 in DNA: TGTGCCAGCAGCGAGGGACTTATTAATAACTATGGCTACACCTTC. It yields the protein CASSEGLINNYGYTF.

The chain is built from TRBV28 and TRBJ1-1; D may be TRBD1 (5 bases). The CDR3 loop spans 16 amino acids. Germline loops: CDR1 MDHEN, CDR2 SYDVKM. V was pared by 4 bases and J by 0 bases, with 15 bases between. CDR3 DNA: TGTGCCAGCAGTTCGTGGGGGGATATAATGAACACTGAAGCTTTCTTT. This encodes CASSSWGDIMNTEAFF.

The chain is built from TRBV10-3 and TRBJ2-3; TRBD2 agrees at 15 bases. Germline V gene data show CDR1 as ENHRY and CDR2 as SYGVKD. The CDR3 runs 16 residues. J lost 0 bases, V lost 10 bases, and 5 bases had no gene match. CDR3 loop: CATGLAGGLSTDTQYF. CDR3 coding DNA: TGTGCCACGGGACTAGCGGGGGGCCTAAGCACAGATACGCAGTATTTT.

This chain joins TRBV3-1 (or the pseudogene TRBV3-2) and TRBJ1-4; 7 bases fit TRBD1. CDR1 is LGHDT and CDR2 is YNNKEL in the germline V gene (reference sequence). Trimming took 7 bases from V and 8 from J; bases not matched to a gene: 13. The CDR3 has 15 residues. CDR3 nucleotides: TGTGCCAGCACCGATCAGGGGGTGGAGGGCGAAAAACTGTTTTTT. It codes for CASTDQGVEGEKLFF.

The chain is built from TRBV9 and TRBJ2-5; unclear D gene. V was cut by 2 bases and J by 4 bases, with 12 bases left in between. CDR1 and CDR2 from the germline V gene are SGDLS and YYNGEE. The CDR3 spans 14 residues. The CDR3 region has the DNA TGTGCCAGCAGCGTCCCCCCCGGGCGAGAGACCCAGTACTTC. This codes for CASSVPPGRETQYF.

The J gene is TRBJ1-4, the V gene TRBV27; D may be TRBD1 (6 bases). Germline-derived CDR1 and CDR2 are MNHEY and SMNVEV (reference sequence). This CDR3 region has 13 residues. The ends were cut back, 8 bases at V and 8 bases at J, with 15 bases in the middle. CDR3 amino acids: CASGGLFEEKLFF. The CDR3, as DNA: TGTGCCAGCGGGGGGCTATTCGAAGAAAAACTGTTTTTT.

The chain joins TRBV12-3 or TRBV12-4 to TRBJ1-2; D not certain. Trimming left V 6 bases short and J 7 bases short, with 9 bases between. The CDR3 covers 11 residues. The CDR3 DNA follows: TGTGCCAGCAGCATAAGTCGTGGCTACACCTTC. It is translated as CASSISRGYTF.

The CDR3 DNA reads TGTGCCATCAGTGAGTCGGGGGCAGGGGGGCAGCCCCAGCATTTT. As protein: CAISESGAGGQPQHF. This rearrangement joins TRBV10-3 to TRBJ1-5; 7 bases line up with TRBD1. V lost 0 bases and J lost 7; bases outside the gene matches: 6. Germline-derived CDR1 and CDR2 are ENHRY and SYGVKD. CDR3 length equals 15 residues.